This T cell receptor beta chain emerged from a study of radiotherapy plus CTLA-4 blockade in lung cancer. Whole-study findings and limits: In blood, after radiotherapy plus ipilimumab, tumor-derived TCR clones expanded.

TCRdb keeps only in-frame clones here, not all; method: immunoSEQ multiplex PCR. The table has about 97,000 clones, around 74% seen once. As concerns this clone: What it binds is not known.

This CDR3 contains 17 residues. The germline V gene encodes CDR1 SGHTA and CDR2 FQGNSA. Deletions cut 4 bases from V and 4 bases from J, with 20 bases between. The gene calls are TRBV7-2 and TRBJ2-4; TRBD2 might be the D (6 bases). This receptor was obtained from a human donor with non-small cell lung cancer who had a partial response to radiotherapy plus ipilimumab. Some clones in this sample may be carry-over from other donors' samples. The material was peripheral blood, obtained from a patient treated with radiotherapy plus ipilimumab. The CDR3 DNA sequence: TGTGCCAGCAGCTCCTCTAGCGCCGGATTAGGTAAAAACATTCAGTACTTC. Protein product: CASSSSSAGLGKNIQYF.